The clone carrying this T cell receptor (beta chain) was observed once. A single base separates this from a much larger clone, so it may be a read error. The CDR3 has 13 residues. Germline CDR1 and CDR2: SGHRS and YFSETQ. The data were taken from a study of CDR3 diversity in severe acne. MiXCR, run by TCRdb on the PCR reads, gives a single entry per CDR3 protein. Of roughly 100,000 distinct CDR3 sequences in the sample, roughly half were seen once. The sample consisted of blood. This sequence was found in a male donor with acne. The rearrangement links TRBV5-1 to TRBJ1-1; D gene unclear. This CDR3 is CASFSRENTEALF. CDR3 nucleotide sequence: TGCGCCAGCTTTTCCCGGGAGAACACTGAAGCTCTCTTT.